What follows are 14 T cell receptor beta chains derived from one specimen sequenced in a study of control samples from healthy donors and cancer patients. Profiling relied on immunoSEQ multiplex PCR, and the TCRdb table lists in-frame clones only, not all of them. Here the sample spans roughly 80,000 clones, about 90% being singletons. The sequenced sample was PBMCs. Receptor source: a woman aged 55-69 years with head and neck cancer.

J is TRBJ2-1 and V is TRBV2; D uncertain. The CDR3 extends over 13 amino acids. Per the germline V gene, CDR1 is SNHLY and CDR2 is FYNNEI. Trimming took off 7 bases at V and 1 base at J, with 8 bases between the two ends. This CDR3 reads CASIRVSYNEQFF. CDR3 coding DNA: TGTGCCAGCATTAGGGTTTCCTACAATGAGCAGTTCTTC.

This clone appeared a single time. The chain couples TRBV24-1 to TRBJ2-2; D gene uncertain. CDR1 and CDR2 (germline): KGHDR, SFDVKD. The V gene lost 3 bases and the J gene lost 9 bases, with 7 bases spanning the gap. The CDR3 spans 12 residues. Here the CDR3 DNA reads TGTGCCACCAGTGATGAAAGCCGGGAGCTGTTTTTT. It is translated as CATSDESRELFF.

DNA of the CDR3: TGTGCCAGCAGCTTAGCGCTGGGACAGGGGTCGGGTGGCTACACCTTC. This translates into CASSLALGQGSGGYTF. The chain uses TRBV7-9 and TRBJ1-2, with TRBD1 identical over 10 bases. The CDR3 is 16 residues long. Germline loops: CDR1 SEHNR, CDR2 FQNEAQ (reference sequence). Trimming at V came to 0 bases and at J to 7 bases, leaving 8 bases not matched to a gene.

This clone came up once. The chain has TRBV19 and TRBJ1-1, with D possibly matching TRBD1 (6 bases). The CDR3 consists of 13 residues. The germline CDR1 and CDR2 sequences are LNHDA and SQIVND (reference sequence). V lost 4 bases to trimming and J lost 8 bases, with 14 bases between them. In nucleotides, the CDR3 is TGTGCCAGTAGTAAACTATCCGGGACAGAAGCTTTCTTT. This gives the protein CASSKLSGTEAFF.

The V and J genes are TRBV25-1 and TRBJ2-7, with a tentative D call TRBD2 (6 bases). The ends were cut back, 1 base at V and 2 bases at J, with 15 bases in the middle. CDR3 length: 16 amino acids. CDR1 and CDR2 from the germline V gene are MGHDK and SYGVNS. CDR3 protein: CASSESPGLPTYEQYF. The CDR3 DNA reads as TGTGCCAGCAGTGAATCCCCCGGACTACCCACCTACGAGCAGTACTTC.

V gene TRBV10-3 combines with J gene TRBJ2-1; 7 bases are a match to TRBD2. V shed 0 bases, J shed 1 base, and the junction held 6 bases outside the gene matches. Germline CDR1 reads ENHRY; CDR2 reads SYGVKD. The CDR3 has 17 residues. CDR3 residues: CAISESGRERSYNEQFF. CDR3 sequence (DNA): TGTGCCATCAGTGAGTCTGGGCGGGAGAGGTCCTACAATGAGCAGTTCTTC.

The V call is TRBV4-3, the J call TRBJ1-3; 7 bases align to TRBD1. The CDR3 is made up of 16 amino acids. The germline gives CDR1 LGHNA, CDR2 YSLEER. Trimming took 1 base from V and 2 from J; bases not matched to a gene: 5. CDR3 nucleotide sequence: TGCGCCAGCAGCCAAGGCACAGGGGCGACTGGAAACACCATATATTTT. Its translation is CASSQGTGATGNTIYF.

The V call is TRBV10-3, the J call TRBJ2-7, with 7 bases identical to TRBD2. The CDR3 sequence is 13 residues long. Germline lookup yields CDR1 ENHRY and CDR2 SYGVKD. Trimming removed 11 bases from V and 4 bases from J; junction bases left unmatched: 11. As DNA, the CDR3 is TGTGCCGCACCTAGCGGACCCCGGTACGAGCAGTACTTC. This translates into CAAPSGPRYEQYF.

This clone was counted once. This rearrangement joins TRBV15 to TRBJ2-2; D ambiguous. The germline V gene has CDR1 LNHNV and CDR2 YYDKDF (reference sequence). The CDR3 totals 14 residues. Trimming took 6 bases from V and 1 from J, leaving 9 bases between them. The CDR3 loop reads CATSYSLNTGELFF. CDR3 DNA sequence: TGTGCCACCAGTTATAGTCTGAACACCGGGGAGCTGTTTTTT.

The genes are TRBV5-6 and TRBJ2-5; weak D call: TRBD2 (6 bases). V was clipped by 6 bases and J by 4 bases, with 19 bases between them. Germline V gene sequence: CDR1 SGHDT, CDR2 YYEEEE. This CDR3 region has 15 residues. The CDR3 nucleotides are TGTGCCAGCACCAACCGGTGGGGAGGTGGAGAGACCCAGTACTTC. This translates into CASTNRWGGGETQYF.

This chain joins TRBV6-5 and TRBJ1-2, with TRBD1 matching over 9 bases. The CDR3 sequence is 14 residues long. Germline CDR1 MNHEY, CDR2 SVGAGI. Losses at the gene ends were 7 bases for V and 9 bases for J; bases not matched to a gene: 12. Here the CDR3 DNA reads TGTGCCAGCAATGCCGGGACAGGGAAAATTAGCTACACCTTC. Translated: CASNAGTGKISYTF.

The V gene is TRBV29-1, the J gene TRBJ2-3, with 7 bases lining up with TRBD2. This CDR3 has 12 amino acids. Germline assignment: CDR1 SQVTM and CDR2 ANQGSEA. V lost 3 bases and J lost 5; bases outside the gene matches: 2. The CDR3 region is CSVDAGVDTQYF. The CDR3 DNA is TGCAGCGTTGACGCGGGAGTAGATACGCAGTATTTT.

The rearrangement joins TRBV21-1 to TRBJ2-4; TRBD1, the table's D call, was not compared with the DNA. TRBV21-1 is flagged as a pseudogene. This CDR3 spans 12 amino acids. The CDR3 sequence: CAGGTAQNIQYF. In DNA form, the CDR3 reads TGTGCCGGGGGGACAGCTCAAAACATTCAGTACTTC.

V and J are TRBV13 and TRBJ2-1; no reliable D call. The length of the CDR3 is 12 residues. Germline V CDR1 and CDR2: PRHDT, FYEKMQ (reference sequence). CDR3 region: CAVPQEYNEQFF. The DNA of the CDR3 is TGTGCAGTACCCCAGGAATACAATGAGCAGTTCTTC. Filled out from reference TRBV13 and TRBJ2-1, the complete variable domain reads AAGVIQSPRHLIKEKRETATLKCYPIPRHDTVYWYQQGPGQDPQFLISFYEKMQSDKGSIPDRFSAQQFSDYHSELNMSSLELGDSALYFCAVPQEYNEQFFGPGTRLTVL.